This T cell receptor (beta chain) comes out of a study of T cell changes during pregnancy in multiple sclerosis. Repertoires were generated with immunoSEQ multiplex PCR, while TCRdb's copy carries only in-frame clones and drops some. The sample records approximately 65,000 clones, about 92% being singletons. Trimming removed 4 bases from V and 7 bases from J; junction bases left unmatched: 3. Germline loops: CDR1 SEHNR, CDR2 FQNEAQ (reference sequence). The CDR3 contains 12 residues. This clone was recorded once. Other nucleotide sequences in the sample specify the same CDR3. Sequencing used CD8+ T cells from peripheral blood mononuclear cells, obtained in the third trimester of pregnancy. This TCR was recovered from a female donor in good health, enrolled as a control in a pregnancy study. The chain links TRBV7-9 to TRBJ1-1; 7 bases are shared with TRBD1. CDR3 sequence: CASSSTGNEAFF. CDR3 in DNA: TGTGCCAGCAGCTCGACAGGGAATGAAGCTTTCTTT.